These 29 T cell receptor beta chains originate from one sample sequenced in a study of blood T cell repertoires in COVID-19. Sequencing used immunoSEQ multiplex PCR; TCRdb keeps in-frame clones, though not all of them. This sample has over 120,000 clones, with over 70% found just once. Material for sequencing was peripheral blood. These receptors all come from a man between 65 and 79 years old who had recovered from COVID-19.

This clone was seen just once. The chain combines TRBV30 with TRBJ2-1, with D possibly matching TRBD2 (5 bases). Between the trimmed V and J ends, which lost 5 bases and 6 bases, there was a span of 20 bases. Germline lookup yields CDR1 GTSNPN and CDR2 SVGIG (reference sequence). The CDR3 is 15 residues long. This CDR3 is CAWEVGVGPINEQFF. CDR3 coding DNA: TGTGCCTGGGAGGTGGGAGTAGGGCCAATCAATGAGCAGTTCTTC.

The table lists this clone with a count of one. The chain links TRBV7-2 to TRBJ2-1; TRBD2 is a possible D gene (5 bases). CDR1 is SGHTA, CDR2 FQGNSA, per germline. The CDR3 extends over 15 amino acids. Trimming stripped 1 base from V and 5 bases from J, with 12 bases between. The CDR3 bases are TGTGCCAGCAGCTTAGTCTTCGGGAACCACAATGAGCAGTTCTTC. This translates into CASSLVFGNHNEQFF.

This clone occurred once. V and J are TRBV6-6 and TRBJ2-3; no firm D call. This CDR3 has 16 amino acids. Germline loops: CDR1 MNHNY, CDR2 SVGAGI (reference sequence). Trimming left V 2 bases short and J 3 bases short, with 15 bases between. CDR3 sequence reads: CASSYNVLEPTDTQYF. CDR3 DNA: TGTGCCAGCAGTTACAATGTCTTGGAGCCAACAGATACGCAGTATTTT.

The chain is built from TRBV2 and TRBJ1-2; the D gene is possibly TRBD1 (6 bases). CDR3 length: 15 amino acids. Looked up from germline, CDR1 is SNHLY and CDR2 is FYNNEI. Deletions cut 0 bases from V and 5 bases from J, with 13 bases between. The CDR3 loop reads CASSEALQGEYGYTF. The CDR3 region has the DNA TGTGCCAGCAGTGAAGCGCTACAGGGAGAATATGGCTACACCTTC. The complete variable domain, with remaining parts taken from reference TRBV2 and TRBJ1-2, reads EPEVTQTPSHQVTQMGQEVILRCVPISNHLYFYWYRQILGQKVEFLVSFYNNEISEKSEIFDDQFSVERPDGSNFTLKIRSTKLEDSAMYFCASSEALQGEYGYTFGSGTRLTVV.

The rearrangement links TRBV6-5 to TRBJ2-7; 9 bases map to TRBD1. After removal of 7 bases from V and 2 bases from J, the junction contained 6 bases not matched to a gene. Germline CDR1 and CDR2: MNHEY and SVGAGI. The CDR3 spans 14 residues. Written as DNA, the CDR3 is TGTGCCAGCACAGGGGACAGGGTTACCTACGAGCAGTACTTC. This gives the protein CASTGDRVTYEQYF.

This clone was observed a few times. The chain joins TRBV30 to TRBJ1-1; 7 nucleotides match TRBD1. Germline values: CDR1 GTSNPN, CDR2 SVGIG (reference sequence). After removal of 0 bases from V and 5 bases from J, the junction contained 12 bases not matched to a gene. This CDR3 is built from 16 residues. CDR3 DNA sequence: TGTGCCTGGAGTGTCGGGACAGTCTTTCGGAAAACTGAAGCTTTCTTT. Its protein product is CAWSVGTVFRKTEAFF.

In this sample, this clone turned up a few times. The CDR3 here is CASSVSRGLGGYTF. The DNA for the CDR3 is TGTGCCAGTAGTGTGTCTCGGGGATTGGGTGGCTACACCTTC. This chain connects TRBV19 to TRBJ1-2, with D unresolved. CDR1 is LNHDA and CDR2 is SQIVND in the germline V gene (reference sequence). The CDR3 runs 14 residues. V gave up 5 bases and J gave up 7 bases, with 17 bases separating them.

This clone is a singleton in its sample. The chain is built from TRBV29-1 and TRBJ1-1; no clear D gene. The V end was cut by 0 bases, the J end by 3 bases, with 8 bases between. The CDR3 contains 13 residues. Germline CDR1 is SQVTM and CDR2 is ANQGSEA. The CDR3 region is CSVEEGVYTEAFF. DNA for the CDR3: TGCAGCGTTGAAGAGGGCGTCTACACTGAAGCTTTCTTT.

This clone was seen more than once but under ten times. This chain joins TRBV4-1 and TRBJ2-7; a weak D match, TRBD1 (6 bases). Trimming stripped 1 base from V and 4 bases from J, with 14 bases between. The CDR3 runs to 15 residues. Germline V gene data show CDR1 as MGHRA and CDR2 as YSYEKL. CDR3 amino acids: CASSQGTASYYEQYF. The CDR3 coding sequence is TGCGCCAGCAGCCAAGGGACAGCCTCGTATTACGAGCAGTACTTC.

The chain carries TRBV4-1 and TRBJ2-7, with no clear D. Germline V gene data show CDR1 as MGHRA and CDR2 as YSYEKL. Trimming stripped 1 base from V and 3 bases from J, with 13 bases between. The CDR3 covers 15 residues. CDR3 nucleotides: TGCGCCAGCAGCCAAGCTAGGTCTCAATTCTACGAGCAGTACTTC. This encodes CASSQARSQFYEQYF.

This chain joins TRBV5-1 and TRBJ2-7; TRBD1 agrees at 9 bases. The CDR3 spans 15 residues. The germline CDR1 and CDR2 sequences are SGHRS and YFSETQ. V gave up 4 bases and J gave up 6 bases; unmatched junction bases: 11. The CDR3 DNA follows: TGCGCCAGCAGCCCCCGACAGGGGGAGGTTGCCGAGCAGTACTTC. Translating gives CASSPRQGEVAEQYF.

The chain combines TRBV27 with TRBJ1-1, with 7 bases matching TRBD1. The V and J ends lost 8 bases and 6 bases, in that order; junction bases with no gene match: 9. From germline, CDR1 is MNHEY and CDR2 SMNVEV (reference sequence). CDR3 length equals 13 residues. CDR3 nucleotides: TGTGCCAGCGAGATAGGGGGCGCCCCTGAAGCTTTCTTT. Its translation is CASEIGGAPEAFF.

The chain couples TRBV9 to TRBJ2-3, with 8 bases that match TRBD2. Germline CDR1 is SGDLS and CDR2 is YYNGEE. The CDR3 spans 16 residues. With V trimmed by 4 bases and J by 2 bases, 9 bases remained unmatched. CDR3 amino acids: CASSSRGSGATDTQYF. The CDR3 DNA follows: TGTGCCAGCAGCTCCCGGGGTAGCGGGGCCACAGATACGCAGTATTTT.

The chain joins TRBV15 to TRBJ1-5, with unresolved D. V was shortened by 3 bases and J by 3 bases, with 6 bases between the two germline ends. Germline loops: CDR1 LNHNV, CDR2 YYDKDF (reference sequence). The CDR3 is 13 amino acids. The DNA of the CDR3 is TGTGCCACCAGCAGGAGAAACAATCAGCCCCAGCATTTT. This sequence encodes CATSRRNNQPQHF.

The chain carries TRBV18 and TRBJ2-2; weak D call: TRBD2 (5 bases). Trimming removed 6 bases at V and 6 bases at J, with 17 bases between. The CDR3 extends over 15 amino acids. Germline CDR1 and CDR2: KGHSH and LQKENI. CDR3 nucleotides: TGTGCCAGCTCCCCCCTAGGAGAGGGCCCCGGGGAGCTGTTTTTT. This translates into CASSPLGEGPGELFF.

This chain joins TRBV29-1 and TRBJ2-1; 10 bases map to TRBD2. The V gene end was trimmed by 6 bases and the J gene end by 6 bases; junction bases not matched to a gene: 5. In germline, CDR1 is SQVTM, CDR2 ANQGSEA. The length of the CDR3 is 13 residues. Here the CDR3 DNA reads TGCAGCGTGCGACTAGCGGGCGTCAATGAGCAGTTCTTC. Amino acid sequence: CSVRLAGVNEQFF.

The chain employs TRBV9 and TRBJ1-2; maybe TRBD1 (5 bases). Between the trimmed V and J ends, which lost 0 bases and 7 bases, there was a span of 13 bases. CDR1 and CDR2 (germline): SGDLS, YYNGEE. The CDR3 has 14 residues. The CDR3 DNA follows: TGTGCCAGCAGCGTAGTAGGAGGGGCTCGTGGCTACACCTTC. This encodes CASSVVGGARGYTF.

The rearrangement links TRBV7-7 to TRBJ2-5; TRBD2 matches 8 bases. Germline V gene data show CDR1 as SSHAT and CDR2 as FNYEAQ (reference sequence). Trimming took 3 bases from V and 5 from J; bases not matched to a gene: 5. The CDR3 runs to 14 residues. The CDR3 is CASSFPAGEETQYF. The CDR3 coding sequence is TGTGCCAGCAGCTTTCCAGCGGGAGAGGAGACCCAGTACTTC.

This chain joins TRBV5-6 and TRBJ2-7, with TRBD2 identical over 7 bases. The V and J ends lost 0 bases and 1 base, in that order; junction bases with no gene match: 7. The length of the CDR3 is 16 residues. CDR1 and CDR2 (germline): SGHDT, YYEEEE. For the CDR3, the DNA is TGTGCCAGCAGCTTGGTCGGCGGGAGCAAGTCCTACGAGCAGTACTTC. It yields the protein CASSLVGGSKSYEQYF.

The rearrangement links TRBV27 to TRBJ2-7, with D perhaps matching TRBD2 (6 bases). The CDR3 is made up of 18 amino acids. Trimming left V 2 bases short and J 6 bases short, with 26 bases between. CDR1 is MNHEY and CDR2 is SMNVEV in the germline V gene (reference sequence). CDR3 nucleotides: TGTGCCAGCAGTTTAACCTCACAGCGGGTCTCCTACGCCACCGAGCAGTACTTC. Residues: CASSLTSQRVSYATEQYF.

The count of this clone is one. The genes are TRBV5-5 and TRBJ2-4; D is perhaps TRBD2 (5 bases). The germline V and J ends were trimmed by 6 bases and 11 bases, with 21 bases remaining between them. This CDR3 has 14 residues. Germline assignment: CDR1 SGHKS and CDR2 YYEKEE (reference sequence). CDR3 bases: TGTGCCAGCACCACCCGGCAGGCGGGTGGCGTTCAGTACTTC. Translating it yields CASTTRQAGGVQYF.

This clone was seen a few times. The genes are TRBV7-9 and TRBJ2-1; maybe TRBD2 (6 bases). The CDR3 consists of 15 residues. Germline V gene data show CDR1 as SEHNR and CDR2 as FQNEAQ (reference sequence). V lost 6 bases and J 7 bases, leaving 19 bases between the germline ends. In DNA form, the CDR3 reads TGTGCCAGCAGTCGACATCCGGGAGCTTTGAATGAGCAGTTCTTC. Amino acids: CASSRHPGALNEQFF.

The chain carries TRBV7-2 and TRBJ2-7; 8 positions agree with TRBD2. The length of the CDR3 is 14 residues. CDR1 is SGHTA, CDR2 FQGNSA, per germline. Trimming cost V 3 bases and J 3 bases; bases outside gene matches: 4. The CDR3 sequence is CASSFGTSGYEQYF. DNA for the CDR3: TGTGCCAGCAGCTTCGGGACTAGTGGCTACGAGCAGTACTTC.

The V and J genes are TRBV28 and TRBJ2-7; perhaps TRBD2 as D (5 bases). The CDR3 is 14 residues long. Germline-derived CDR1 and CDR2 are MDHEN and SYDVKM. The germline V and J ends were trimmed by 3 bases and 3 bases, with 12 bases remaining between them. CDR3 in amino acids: CASSLLGSLYEQYF. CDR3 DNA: TGTGCCAGCAGTTTGTTGGGGAGCCTCTACGAGCAGTACTTC.

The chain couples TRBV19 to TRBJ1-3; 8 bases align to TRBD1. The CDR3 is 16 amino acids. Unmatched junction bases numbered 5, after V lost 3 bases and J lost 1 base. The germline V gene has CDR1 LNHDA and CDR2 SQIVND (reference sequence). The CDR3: CASSMGQVESGNTIYF. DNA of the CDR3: TGTGCCAGTAGTATGGGACAGGTGGAGTCTGGAAACACCATATATTTT.

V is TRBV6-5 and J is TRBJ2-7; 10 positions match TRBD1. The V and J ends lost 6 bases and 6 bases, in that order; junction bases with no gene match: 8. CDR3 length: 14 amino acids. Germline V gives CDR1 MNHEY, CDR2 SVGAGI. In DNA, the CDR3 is TGTGCCAGCAGGGCCGGGACAGGGGTTCCCGAGCAGTACTTC. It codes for CASRAGTGVPEQYF.

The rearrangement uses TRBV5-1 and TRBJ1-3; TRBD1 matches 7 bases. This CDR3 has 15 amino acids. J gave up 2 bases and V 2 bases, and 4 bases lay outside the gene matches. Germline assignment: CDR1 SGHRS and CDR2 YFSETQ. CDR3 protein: CASSFGTVAGNTIYF. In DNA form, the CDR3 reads TGCGCCAGCAGCTTCGGGACAGTTGCTGGAAACACCATATATTTT.

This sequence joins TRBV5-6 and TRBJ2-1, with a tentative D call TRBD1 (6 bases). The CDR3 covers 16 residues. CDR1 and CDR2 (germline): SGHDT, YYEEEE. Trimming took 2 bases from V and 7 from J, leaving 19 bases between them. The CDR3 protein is CASSFDRSWWVNEQFF. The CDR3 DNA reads TGTGCCAGCAGCTTCGACAGGTCTTGGTGGGTTAATGAGCAGTTCTTC. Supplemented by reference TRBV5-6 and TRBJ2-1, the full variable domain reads DAGVTQSPTHLIKTRGQQVTLRCSPKSGHDTVSWYQQALGQGPQFIFQYYEEEERQRGNFPDRFSGHQFPNYSSELNVNALLLGDSALYLCASSFDRSWWVNEQFFGPGTRLTVL.

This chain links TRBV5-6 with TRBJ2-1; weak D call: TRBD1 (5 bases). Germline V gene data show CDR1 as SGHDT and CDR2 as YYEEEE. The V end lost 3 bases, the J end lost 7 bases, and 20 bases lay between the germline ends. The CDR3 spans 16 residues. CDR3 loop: CASSSRTLSSPNEQFF. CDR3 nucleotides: TGTGCCAGCAGCTCCCGGACACTATCCTCACCTAATGAGCAGTTCTTC.